The 3 T cell receptor beta chains in this list originate from one sample, sequenced in a study of T cell changes during pregnancy in multiple sclerosis. Sequencing used immunoSEQ multiplex PCR; TCRdb keeps in-frame clones, though not all of them. This sample has some 80,000 clones, with about 89% found just once. The sample consisted of peripheral blood, taken in the first trimester of pregnancy. These receptors were obtained from a female donor with multiple sclerosis, enrolled in a pregnancy study.

V and J are TRBV11-2 and TRBJ2-7; 11 bases match TRBD2. This CDR3 spans 15 amino acids. Germline V gene lookup returns CDR1 SGHAT and CDR2 FQNNGV. Germline trimming cut 5 bases from V and 6 bases from J; bases unmatched to any gene: 9. The CDR3 protein is CASSPNSGGAGEQYF. In DNA form, the CDR3 reads TGTGCCAGCAGCCCTAATAGCGGGGGGGCCGGCGAGCAGTACTTC.

This clone has just a few counts. The chain is built from TRBV4-2 and TRBJ1-2; D gene unclear. Trimming stripped 0 bases from V and 8 bases from J, with 13 bases between. CDR1 and CDR2 (germline): LGHNA, YNFKEQ. The CDR3 spans 14 residues. In nucleotides, the CDR3 is TGTGCCAGCAGCCAAGATGAACTGCAGGCCGGCTACACCTTC. Translation: CASSQDELQAGYTF.

J is TRBJ2-4 and V is TRBV28; D is unresolved. Germline values: CDR1 MDHEN, CDR2 SYDVKM. V lost 9 bases, J lost 1 base, and 13 bases lay in between. The CDR3 runs to 14 residues. The CDR3 DNA sequence: TGTGCCAGTCGACCGGGTTCTGCCAAAAACATTCAGTACTTC. Translation gives CASRPGSAKNIQYF.